This T cell receptor beta chain was retrieved from a study of beta chain features in type 1 diabetes. Overall study results and limits: Compared to healthy donors, patients appeared to have naive, central memory and Treg TCRB repertoires that were more alike.

The sequenced template was cDNA made from the entire isolated RNA. Assay used: immunoSEQ multiplex PCR; TCRdb lists only in-frame clones, some missing. This sample carries about 230,000 clones, over 9.5% of them seen once, and the ten largest clones take 0.03% to 0.04%. Germline V gene data show CDR1 as SGHTA and CDR2 as FQGTGA. This CDR3 region has 13 residues. The ends lost 6 bases at V and 10 bases at J; junction bases unmatched: 8. Only a few counts were recorded for this clone. Its target is unknown. Sequencing was done on a sample of naive CD4+ T cells from blood. The rearrangement links TRBV7-3 to TRBJ2-1, with 8 positions matching TRBD1. The clonotype comes from a woman aged 18-30 years in good health. CDR3 nucleotide sequence: TGTGCCAGCAGTCGGGACAGGCCTTCCGAGCAGTTCTTC. This codes for CASSRDRPSEQFF.